This T cell receptor (beta chain) originates from a study of blood T cell repertoires in COVID-19. Study background: Donors in the United States, Italy and Spain gave samples during acute or convalescent COVID-19. The cDNA or gDNA used as material had been derived from T cells, B-cell-depleted T cells, or PBMCs.

This CDR3 region has 14 residues. With 5 bases clipped from V and 5 bases from J, the junction kept 8 bases outside the gene matches. CDR1 and CDR2 (germline): MDHEN, SYDVKM. As originally analysed: Estimation of nucleated cell counts relied on the amplification of reference gene primers. Data came from immunoSEQ multiplex PCR; TCRdb stores just in-frame clones and leaves some out. The DNA gave D and trimming, while V, J and clone size come from that table. The table shows approximately 100,000 clones, with around 90% occurring only once. The chain combines TRBV28 with TRBJ2-5, with 7 positions matching TRBD1. What was sequenced was peripheral blood. This TCR was recovered from an older man with acute or convalescent COVID-19. The CDR3 nucleotides are TGTGCCAGCAGTGCAGACAGGGTTCGGGAGACCCAGTACTTC. Protein sequence: CASSADRVRETQYF.